Each of the 4 T cell receptor beta chains below was sequenced from the same sample in a study of blood T cells in healthy people across ages. A second roughly 7 to 11 cycle PCR used barcoded and J-beta primers. TCRdb re-analysed the 5' RACE reads in MiXCR, keeping a single row per CDR3 protein. This table has some 640,000 distinct CDR3 sequences, about 30% appearing once. The sample comprised blood. The receptors stem from a woman aged 80 or older in good health.

This clonotype was seen a handful of times. The V gene is TRBV6-2 or TRBV6-3, the J gene TRBJ1-1, with D uncertain. Germline V gives CDR1 MNHEY, CDR2 SVGEGT. Trimming removed 2 bases at V and 8 bases at J, with 9 bases between. The CDR3 extends over 12 amino acids. As DNA, the CDR3 is TGTGCCAGCAGTTACAGGGCAAACGAAGCTTTCTTT. Encoded protein: CASSYRANEAFF.

In this sample, this clonotype turned up many times. The chain is built from TRBV12-3 or TRBV12-4 and TRBJ1-6; D possibly corresponds to TRBD1 (5 bases). Trimming took 6 bases from V and 9 from J, leaving 15 bases between them. The CDR3 consists of 14 residues. CDR3 region: CASSRDGDGSPLHF. CDR3 bases: TGTGCCAGCAGCCGAGACGGGGACGGTTCACCCCTCCACTTT.

The chain recombines TRBV20-1 with TRBJ1-5, with a possible D match to TRBD1 (6 bases). Per the germline V gene, CDR1 is DFQATT and CDR2 is SNEGSKA (reference sequence). The CDR3 sequence is 13 residues long. V was clipped by 3 bases and J by 4 bases, with 10 bases between them. The CDR3 sequence: CSASWGANQPQHF. The DNA for the CDR3 is TGCAGTGCTAGTTGGGGGGCGAATCAGCCCCAGCATTTT.

This clonotype was seen repeatedly, ten times or more. The V gene is TRBV7-2, the J gene TRBJ1-4, with D perhaps TRBD1 (5 bases). Germline-derived CDR1 and CDR2 are SGHTA and FQGNSA. V shed 0 bases and J shed 4 bases, with 12 bases lying between them. This CDR3 is 16 amino acids long. CDR3 loop: CASSLAARGGNEKLFF. CDR3 sequence (DNA): TGTGCCAGCAGCTTAGCTGCCCGGGGCGGTAATGAAAAACTGTTTTTT. Full variable domain (missing parts from reference TRBV7-2 and TRBJ1-4): GAGVSQSPSNKVTEKGKDVELRCDPISGHTALYWYRQSLGQGLEFLIYFQGNSAPDKSGLPSDRFSAERTGGSVSTLTIQRTQQEDSAVYLCASSLAARGGNEKLFFGSGTQLSVL.